The clone carrying this T cell receptor (beta chain) was recorded once. Its antigen is unidentified. The protocol was immunoSEQ multiplex PCR, while the TCRdb copy is restricted to in-frame clones and leaves out a portion. The sample consists of about 32,000 clones, over 70% of them appearing once. The data originate from a study of T cells in narcolepsy. Study context: Enrolled donors included narcolepsy type 1 or type 2 patients and healthy controls.

There are 15 residues in the CDR3. Germline CDR1 and CDR2: ENHRY and SYGVKD. V gave up 4 bases and J gave up 8 bases; unmatched junction bases: 8. Notes on the study in general: Reportedly, autoreactive clonotypes were serially detected in patients' blood but not controls'. No autoreactive T cell clone sequences appeared in some memory CD4+ repertoires. Same-patient CSF and blood CD4+ T cell clonotypes included HCRT-specific and TRIB2-specific autoreactive ones.

The source of this sequence is a human donor in good health. Sequencing was performed on memory (CD45RA-) CD4+ T cells from blood. This chain joins TRBV10-3 and TRBJ1-2; 12 nucleotides align to TRBD1. CDR3 bases: TGTGCCATCAGTGGGGACAGGGGGCTTACGAGGGGCTACACCTTC. The encoded protein is CAISGDRGLTRGYTF.